This T cell receptor (beta chain) originates from a study of radiotherapy plus CTLA-4 blockade in lung cancer. The overall study: For 15% to 20% of patients, objective responses occurred, and approximately 33% had disease control.

The germline V gene has CDR1 SGHTA and CDR2 FQGNSA. V lost 1 base and J lost 3, with 1 base in between. This CDR3 contains 11 residues. Study-level points and caveats: Early blood T cell clone dynamics, with interferon-beta, were reported to best predict response. In blood, after radiotherapy plus ipilimumab, tumor-derived TCR clones expanded.

Only in-frame clones appear in the TCRdb table, and some are missing; sequencing was by immunoSEQ multiplex PCR. The sample includes 70,000 to 95,000 clones, approximately 82% of them seen just once. As to this clone: Its antigen is unidentified. This may be a read error, as it is one base from a much larger clone.

The material was peripheral blood, obtained from a patient treated with radiotherapy plus ipilimumab. The chain is built from TRBV7-2 and TRBJ2-7; D uncertain. This clonotype was obtained from a human donor with non-small cell lung cancer that progressed on radiotherapy plus ipilimumab. In DNA form, the CDR3 reads TGTGCCAGCAGCTTAGACTACGAGCAGTACTTC. It yields the protein CASSLDYEQYF.